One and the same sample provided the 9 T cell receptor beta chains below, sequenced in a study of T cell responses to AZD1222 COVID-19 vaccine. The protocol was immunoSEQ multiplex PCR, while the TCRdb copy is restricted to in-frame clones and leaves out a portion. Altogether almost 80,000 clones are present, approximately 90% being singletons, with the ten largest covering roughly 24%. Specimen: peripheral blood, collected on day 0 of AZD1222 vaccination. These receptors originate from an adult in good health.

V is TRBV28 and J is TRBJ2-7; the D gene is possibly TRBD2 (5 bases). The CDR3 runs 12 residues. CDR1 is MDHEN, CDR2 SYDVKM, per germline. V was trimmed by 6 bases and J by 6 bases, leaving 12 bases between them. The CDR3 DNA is TGTGCCAGCAGCACTACTAGAGGCGAGCAGTACTTC. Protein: CASSTTRGEQYF.

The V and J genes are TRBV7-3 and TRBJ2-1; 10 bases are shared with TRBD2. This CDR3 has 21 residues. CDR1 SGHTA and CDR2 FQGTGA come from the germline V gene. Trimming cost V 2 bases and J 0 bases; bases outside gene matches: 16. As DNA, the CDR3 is TGTGCCAGCAGCTTAGTGGCCCCCGCCGGGACTAGCGTCTCCTCCTACAATGAGCAGTTCTTC. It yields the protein CASSLVAPAGTSVSSYNEQFF.

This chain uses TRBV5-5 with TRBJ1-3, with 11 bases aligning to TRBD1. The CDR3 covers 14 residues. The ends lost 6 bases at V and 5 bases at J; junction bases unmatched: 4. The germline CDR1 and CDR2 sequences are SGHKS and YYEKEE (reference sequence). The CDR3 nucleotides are TGTGCCAGCAACCGGGACAGGGGGAGAAACACCATATATTTT. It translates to CASNRDRGRNTIYF.

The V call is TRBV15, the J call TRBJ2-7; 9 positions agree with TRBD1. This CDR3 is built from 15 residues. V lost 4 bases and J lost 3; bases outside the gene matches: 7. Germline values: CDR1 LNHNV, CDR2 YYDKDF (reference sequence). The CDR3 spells CATSTADRGYYEQYF. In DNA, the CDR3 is TGTGCCACCAGCACCGCGGACAGGGGTTACTACGAGCAGTACTTC.

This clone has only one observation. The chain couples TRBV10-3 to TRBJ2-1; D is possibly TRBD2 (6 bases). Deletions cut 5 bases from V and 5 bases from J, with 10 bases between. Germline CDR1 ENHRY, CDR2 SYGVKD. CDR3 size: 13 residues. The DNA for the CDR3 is TGTGCCATCAGTAGGGCGGGAAACAATGAGCAGTTCTTC. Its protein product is CAISRAGNNEQFF.

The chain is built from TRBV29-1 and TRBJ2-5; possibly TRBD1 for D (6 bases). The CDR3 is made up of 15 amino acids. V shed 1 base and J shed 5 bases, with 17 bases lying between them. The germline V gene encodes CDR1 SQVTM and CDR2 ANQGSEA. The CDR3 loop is CSVEGVGRGLETQYF. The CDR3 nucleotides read TGCAGCGTTGAAGGGGTGGGCAGGGGTTTGGAGACCCAGTACTTC.

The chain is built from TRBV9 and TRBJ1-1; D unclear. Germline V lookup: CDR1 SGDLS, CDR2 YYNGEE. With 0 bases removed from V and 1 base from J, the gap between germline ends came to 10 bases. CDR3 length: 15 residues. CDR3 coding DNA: TGTGCCAGCAGCGTAGGGGGATCCGGGAACACTGAAGCTTTCTTT. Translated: CASSVGGSGNTEAFF. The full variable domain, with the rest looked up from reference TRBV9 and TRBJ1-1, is DSGVTQTPKHLITATGQRVTLRCSPRSGDLSVYWYQQSLDQGLQFLIQYYNGEERAKGNILERFSAQQFPDLHSELNLSSLELGDSALYFCASSVGGSGNTEAFFGQGTRLTVV.

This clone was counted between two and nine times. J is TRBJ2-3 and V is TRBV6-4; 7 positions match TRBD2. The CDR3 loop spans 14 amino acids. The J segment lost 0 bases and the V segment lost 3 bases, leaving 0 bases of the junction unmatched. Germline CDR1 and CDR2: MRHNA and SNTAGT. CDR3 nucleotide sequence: TGTGCCAGCAGTGAGCGGGGGAGCACAGATACGCAGTATTTT. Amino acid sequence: CASSERGSTDTQYF.

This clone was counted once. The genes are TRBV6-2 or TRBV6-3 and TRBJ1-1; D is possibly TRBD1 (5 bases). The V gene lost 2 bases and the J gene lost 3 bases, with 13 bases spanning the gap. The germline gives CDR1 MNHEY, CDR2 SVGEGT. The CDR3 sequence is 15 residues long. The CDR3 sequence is CASSYGGVRYTEAFF. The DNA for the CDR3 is TGTGCCAGCAGTTACGGGGGTGTTCGGTACACTGAAGCTTTCTTT.